These 10 T cell receptor beta chains originate from one sample sequenced in a study of identifying expanded T cells in peripheral blood. TCRdb's table, derived via immunoSEQ multiplex PCR, lists solely in-frame clones and lacks some. Of about 100,000 clones listed, 88% are singletons. The specimen sequenced was blood. These receptors originate from a person between 18 and 69 years old in good health.

The chain links TRBV5-5 to TRBJ2-6; D gene ambiguous. The CDR3 has 14 amino acids. Per the germline V gene, CDR1 is SGHKS and CDR2 is YYEKEE (reference sequence). Trimming cost V 7 bases and J 4 bases, with 12 bases left between them. CDR3 sequence (DNA): TGTGCCAGCGCCACTTCCCCAGGGGCCAACGTCCTGACTTTC. This codes for CASATSPGANVLTF. Full variable domain (missing parts from reference TRBV5-5 and TRBJ2-6): DAGVTQSPTHLIKTRGQQVTLRCSPISGHKSVSWYQQVLGQGPQFIFQYYEKEERGRGNFPDRFSARQFPNYSSELNVNALLLGDSALYLCASATSPGANVLTFGAGSRLTVL.

The chain joins TRBV19 to TRBJ1-2, with TRBD1 as a possible D gene (6 bases). Germline loops: CDR1 LNHDA, CDR2 SQIVND (reference sequence). V dropped 3 bases and J dropped 6 bases, with 20 bases sitting between them. The CDR3 sequence is 16 residues long. This chain's CDR3 is CASSILQGRLGNGYTF. For the CDR3, the DNA is TGTGCCAGTAGTATCTTACAGGGACGACTGGGCAATGGCTACACCTTC.

CDR3 residues: CASSYSGVANTEAFF. DNA of the CDR3: TGTGCCAGCAGCTACTCGGGCGTAGCGAACACTGAAGCTTTCTTT. The chain recombines TRBV11-3 with TRBJ1-1; D gene ambiguous. The CDR3 totals 15 residues. Germline CDR1 reads SGHNT; CDR2 reads YENEEA. V dropped 4 bases and J dropped 1 base, with 13 bases sitting between them. Full variable domain (outside the CDR3, taken from reference TRBV11-3 and TRBJ1-1): EAGVVQSPRYKIIEKKQPVAFWCNPISGHNTLYWYLQNLGQGPELLIRYENEEAVDDSQLPKDRFSAERLKGVDSTLKIQPAELGDSAVYLCASSYSGVANTEAFFGQGTRLTVV.

The sample holds one count of this clone. J is TRBJ1-5 and V is TRBV19; 9 bases match TRBD1. Germline trimming cut 1 base from V and 8 bases from J; bases unmatched to any gene: 9. The CDR3 is made up of 16 amino acids. Looked up from germline, CDR1 is LNHDA and CDR2 is SQIVND (reference sequence). The CDR3 loop reads CASSIARGQGLEPQHF. CDR3 DNA sequence: TGTGCCAGTAGTATAGCCAGGGGACAGGGCCTTGAGCCCCAGCATTTT.

The gene calls are TRBV14 and TRBJ1-1; D not resolved. This CDR3 region has 18 residues. The germline V and J ends were trimmed by 1 base and 4 bases, with 22 bases remaining between them. Per the germline V gene, CDR1 is SGHDN and CDR2 is FVKESK. CDR3 sequence: CASSQVRKIGLISTEAFF. In DNA, the CDR3 is TGTGCCAGCAGCCAAGTCCGAAAGATAGGCCTCATCAGCACTGAAGCTTTCTTT.

The V gene is TRBV7-8, the J gene TRBJ2-7, with a tentative D call TRBD1 (5 bases). The V gene's germline CDR1 is SGHVS and CDR2 FQNEAQ. This CDR3 is built from 12 residues. Trimming stripped 5 bases from V and 4 bases from J, with 9 bases between. As DNA, the CDR3 is TGTGCCAGCAGCGTAGGGGCGTACGAGCAGTACTTC. It yields the protein CASSVGAYEQYF.

The chain employs TRBV30 and TRBJ1-5, with D possibly matching TRBD1 (5 bases). Trimming took 0 bases from V and 5 from J, leaving 8 bases between them. Germline values: CDR1 GTSNPN, CDR2 SVGIG (reference sequence). The CDR3 totals 13 residues. CDR3 sequence reads: CAWSVAGDQPQHF. The CDR3 bases are TGTGCCTGGAGTGTTGCGGGGGATCAGCCCCAGCATTTT.

This clone showed up just a few times. This chain connects TRBV7-8 to TRBJ2-7, with D unclear. Germline V gene sequence: CDR1 SGHVS, CDR2 FQNEAQ. Trimming shortened V by 1 base and J by 7 bases, and 11 bases separated the two germline ends. This CDR3 is 13 amino acids long. The chain's CDR3 is CASSLGLTLEQYF. CDR3 sequence (DNA): TGTGCCAGCAGCTTAGGTCTCACTCTGGAGCAGTACTTC.

The J gene is TRBJ2-2, the V gene TRBV4-1; D is tentatively TRBD1 or TRBD2 (6 bases each). This CDR3 is 17 amino acids long. Trimming cost V 1 base and J 3 bases, with 15 bases left between them. Germline-derived CDR1 and CDR2 are MGHRA and YSYEKL. The CDR3 DNA reads TGCGCCAGCAGCCAAGGGGGGGCAGGGGTGGACACCGGGGAGCTGTTTTTT. It yields the protein CASSQGGAGVDTGELFF.

The chain has TRBV2 and TRBJ1-2, with TRBD1 matching 7 bases. This CDR3 has 15 residues. The germline V gene has CDR1 SNHLY and CDR2 FYNNEI. Trimming cost V 7 bases and J 0 bases; bases outside gene matches: 8. CDR3 sequence: CASIAGQDPNYGYTF. CDR3 coding DNA: TGTGCCAGCATCGCAGGACAGGACCCTAACTATGGCTACACCTTC.